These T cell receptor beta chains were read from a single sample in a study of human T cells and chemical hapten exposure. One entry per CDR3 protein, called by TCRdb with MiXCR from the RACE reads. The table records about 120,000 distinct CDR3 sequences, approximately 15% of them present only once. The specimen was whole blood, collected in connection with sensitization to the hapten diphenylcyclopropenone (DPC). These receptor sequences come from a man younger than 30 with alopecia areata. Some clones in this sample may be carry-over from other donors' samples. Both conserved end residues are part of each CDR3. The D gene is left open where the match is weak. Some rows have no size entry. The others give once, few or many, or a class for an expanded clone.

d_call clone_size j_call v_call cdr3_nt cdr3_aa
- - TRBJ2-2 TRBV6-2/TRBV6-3 TGTGCCAGCAGTTCAACTTTGGAGGGGTACACCGGGGAGCTGTTTTTT CASSSTLEGYTGELFF
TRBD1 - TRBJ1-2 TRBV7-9 TGTGCCAGCAGTCGTTTGGGACAGGGGGCGTATAACTATGGCTACACCTTC CASSRLGQGAYNYGYTF
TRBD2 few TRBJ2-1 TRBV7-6 TGTGCCAGCAGCTTCAGACTAGCGGGGGGGTATAAGTCTTACAATGAGCAGTTCTTC CASSFRLAGGYKSYNEQFF
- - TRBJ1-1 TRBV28 TGTGCCAGCAGTGGACCAGGGGAGATCAACACTGAAGCTTTCTTT CASSGPGEINTEAFF
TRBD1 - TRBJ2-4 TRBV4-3 TGCGCCAGCAGCCAAGACGCAGGGGGCATTCAGTACTTC CASSQDAGGIQYF
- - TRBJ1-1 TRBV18 TGTGCCAGCTCACCGGACCACCAGGCCGTGAACACTGAAGCTTTCTTT CASSPDHQAVNTEAFF
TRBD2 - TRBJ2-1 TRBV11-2 TGTGCCAGCAGCTCGACTAGCACCTACAATGAGCAGTTCTTC CASSSTSTYNEQFF
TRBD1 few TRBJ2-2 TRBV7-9 TGTGCCAGCAGCTCCCGATATACAACAGGGGGCCCCGGGGAGCTGTTTTTT CASSSRYTTGGPGELFF
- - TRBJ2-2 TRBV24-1 TGTGCCACCAGTGATTTGCCAATCAACACCGGGGAGCTGTTTTTT CATSDLPINTGELFF
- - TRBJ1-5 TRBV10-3 TGTGCCATCAGTGAGTCGGTATTTGTTACGGGCAATCAGCCCCAGCATTTT CAISESVFVTGNQPQHF
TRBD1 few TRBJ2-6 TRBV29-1 TGCAGCGTACTGGGACAGCTCTCTGGGGCCAACGTCCTGACTTTC CSVLGQLSGANVLTF
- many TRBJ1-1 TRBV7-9 TGTGCCAGCGTCTTCCGAGGAGGCAACACTGAAGCTTTCTTT CASVFRGGNTEAFF
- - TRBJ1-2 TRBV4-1 TGCGCCAGCAGCCCCCCCTTTTACGACTATGGCTACACCTTC CASSPPFYDYGYTF
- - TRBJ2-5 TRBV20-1 TGCAGTGCGCGCCCGGGAGCCGCCGAGAAGACCCAGTACTTC CSARPGAAEKTQYF
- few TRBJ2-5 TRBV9 TGTGCCAGCAGCGTAGCTCCGGGACCCGGGATGGAGACCCAGTACTTC CASSVAPGPGMETQYF
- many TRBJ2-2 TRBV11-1 TGTGCCAGCAGCTTAGAGGTCCAGGGTAGAGCCACCGGGGAGCTGTTTTTT CASSLEVQGRATGELFF
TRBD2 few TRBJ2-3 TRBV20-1 TGCAGTGCTACCGGACTAGCGAGGGCAGATACGCAGTATTTT CSATGLARADTQYF
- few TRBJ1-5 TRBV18 TGTGCCAGCTCACCGCAAGATAGCAATCAGCCCCAGCATTTT CASSPQDSNQPQHF